This T cell receptor (beta chain) was identified during a study of T cell responses to AZD1222 COVID-19 vaccine. General study findings and limits: Vaccination with two AZD1222 doses was followed by a rise in Spike-specific TCR breadth and depth. Clonal diversity was possibly underestimated, and the donors were mostly white British, with more females.

Germline CDR1 and CDR2: SGHTS and YDEGEE. Deletions cut 7 bases from V and 4 bases from J, with 23 bases between. The CDR3 runs 16 residues. Combined were second doses at about 4 or about 12 weeks. A word on this clone: Antigen: not known.

Clones were sequenced by immunoSEQ multiplex PCR, and TCRdb holds only the in-frame ones, with some missing. This sample has some 150,000 clones, with about 82% found just once. This TCR was recovered from an adult who received the AZD1222 COVID-19 vaccine. Sequencing was performed on peripheral blood, taken 28 days after the second AZD1222 dose. J is TRBJ2-5 and V is TRBV5-8; a weak D match, TRBD1 (6 bases). Here the CDR3 reads CASLSPGESPLETQYF. In DNA form, the CDR3 reads TGTGCCAGCCTTTCTCCAGGGGAGTCCCCCTTAGAGACCCAGTACTTC.